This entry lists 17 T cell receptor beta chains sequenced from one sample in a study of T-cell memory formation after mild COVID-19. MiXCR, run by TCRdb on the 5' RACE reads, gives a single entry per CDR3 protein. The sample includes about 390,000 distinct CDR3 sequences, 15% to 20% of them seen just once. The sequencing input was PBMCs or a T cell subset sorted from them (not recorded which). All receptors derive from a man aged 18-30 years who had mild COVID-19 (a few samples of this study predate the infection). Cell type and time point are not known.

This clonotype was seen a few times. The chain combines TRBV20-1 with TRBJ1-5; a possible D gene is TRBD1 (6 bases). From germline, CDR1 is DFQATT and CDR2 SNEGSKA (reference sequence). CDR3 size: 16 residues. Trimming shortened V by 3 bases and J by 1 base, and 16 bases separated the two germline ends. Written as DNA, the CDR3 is TGCAGTGCTAGCGGGACATCACAAACGAGCAATCAGCCCCAGCATTTT. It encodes CSASGTSQTSNQPQHF.

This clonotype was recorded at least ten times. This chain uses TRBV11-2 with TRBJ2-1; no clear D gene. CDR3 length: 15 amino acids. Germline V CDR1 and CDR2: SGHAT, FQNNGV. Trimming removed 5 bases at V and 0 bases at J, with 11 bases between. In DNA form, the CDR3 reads TGTGCCAGCAGCCCAAGAAGGAGCTCCTACAATGAGCAGTTCTTC. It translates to CASSPRRSSYNEQFF.

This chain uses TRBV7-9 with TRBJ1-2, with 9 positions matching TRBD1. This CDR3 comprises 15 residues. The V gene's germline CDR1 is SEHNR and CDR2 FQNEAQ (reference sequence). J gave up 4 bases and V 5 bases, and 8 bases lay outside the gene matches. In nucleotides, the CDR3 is TGTGCCAGCAGCCGGACCGGGACAGGGATCTATGGCTACACCTTC. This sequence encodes CASSRTGTGIYGYTF. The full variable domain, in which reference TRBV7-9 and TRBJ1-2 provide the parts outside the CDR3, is DTGVSQNPRHKITKRGQNVTFRCDPISEHNRLYWYRQTLGQGPEFLTYFQNEAQLEKSRLLSDRFSAERPKGSFSTLEIQRTEQGDSAMYLCASSRTGTGIYGYTFGSGTRLTVV.

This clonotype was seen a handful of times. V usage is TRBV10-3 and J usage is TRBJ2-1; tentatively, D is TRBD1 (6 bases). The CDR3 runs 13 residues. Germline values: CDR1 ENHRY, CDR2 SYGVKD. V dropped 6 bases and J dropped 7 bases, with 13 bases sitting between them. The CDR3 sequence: CAISLRGDNEQFF. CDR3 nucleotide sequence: TGTGCCATCAGCCTCAGGGGAGATAATGAGCAGTTCTTC.

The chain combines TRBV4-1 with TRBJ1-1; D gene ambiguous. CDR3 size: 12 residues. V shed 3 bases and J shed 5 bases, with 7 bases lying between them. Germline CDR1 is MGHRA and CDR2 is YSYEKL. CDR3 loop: CASSHPTTEAFF. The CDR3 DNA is TGCGCCAGCAGCCATCCCACTACTGAAGCTTTCTTT.

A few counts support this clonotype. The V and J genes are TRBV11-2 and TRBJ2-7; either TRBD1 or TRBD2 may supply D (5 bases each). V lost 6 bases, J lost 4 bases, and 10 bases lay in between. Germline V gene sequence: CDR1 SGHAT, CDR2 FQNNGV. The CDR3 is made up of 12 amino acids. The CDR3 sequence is CASSSWGYEQYF. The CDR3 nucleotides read TGTGCCAGCAGTTCGTGGGGGTACGAGCAGTACTTC.

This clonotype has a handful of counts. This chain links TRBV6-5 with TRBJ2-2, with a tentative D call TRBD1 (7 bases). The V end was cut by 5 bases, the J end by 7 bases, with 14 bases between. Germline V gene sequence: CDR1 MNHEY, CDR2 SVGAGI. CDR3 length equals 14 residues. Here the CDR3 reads CASSPGGPVGELFF. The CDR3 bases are TGTGCCAGCAGTCCAGGGGGGCCCGTCGGGGAGCTGTTTTTT.

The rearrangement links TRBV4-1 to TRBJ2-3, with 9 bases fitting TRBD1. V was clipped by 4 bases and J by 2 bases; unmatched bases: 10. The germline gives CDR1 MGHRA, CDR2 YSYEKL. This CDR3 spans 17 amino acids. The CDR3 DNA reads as TGCGCCAGCAGCCCCGGGACAGGGCTTGCGTCCACAGATACGCAGTATTTT. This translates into CASSPGTGLASTDTQYF.

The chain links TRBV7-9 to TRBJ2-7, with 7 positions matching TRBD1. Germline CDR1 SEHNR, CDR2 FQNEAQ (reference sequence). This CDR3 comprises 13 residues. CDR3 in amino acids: CASSLDPRTGVDV. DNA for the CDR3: TGTGCCAGCAGCTTAGACCCAAGGACAGGTGTTGACGTC.

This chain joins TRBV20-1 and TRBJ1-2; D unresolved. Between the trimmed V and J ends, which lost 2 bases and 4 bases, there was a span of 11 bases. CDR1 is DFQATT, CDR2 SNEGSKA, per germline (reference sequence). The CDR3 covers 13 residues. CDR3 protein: CSARIRTSYGYTF. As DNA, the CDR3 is TGCAGTGCTAGAATCCGGACTTCCTATGGCTACACCTTC.

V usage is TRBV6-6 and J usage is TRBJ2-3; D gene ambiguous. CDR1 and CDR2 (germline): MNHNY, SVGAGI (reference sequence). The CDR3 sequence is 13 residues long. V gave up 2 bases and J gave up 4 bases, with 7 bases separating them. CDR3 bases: TGTGCCAGCAGTTACGTGTTCTCAGATACGCAGTATTTT. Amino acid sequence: CASSYVFSDTQYF.

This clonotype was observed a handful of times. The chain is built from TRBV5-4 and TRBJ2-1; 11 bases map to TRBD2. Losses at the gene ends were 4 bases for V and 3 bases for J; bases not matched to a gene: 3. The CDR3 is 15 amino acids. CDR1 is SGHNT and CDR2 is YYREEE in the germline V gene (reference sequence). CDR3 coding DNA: TGTGCCAGCAGCCTAGCGGGGGGTAACTACAATGAGCAGTTCTTC. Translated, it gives CASSLAGGNYNEQFF.

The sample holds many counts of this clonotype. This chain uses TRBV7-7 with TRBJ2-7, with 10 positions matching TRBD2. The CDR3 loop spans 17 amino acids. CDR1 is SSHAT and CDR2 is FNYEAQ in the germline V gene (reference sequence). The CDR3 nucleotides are TGTGCTAGCAGCTTAGCTCGGACTAGCGGAGGGTATCGAGAGCAGTACGTC. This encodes CASSLARTSGGYREQYV.

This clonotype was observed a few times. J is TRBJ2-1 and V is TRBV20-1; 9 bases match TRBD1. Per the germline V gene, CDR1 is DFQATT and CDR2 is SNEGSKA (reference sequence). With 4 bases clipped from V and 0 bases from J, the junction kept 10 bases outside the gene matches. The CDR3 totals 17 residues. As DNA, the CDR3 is TGCAGTGCTACCTCCGTGACAGGGGGGGGCTCCTACAATGAGCAGTTCTTC. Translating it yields CSATSVTGGGSYNEQFF.

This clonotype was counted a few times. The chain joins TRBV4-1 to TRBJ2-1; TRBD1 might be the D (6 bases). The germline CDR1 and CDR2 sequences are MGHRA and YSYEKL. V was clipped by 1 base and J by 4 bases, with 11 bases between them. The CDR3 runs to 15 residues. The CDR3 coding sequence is TGCGCCAGCAGCCAAGGAGGACAGCCTTACAATGAGCAGTTCTTC. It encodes CASSQGGQPYNEQFF.

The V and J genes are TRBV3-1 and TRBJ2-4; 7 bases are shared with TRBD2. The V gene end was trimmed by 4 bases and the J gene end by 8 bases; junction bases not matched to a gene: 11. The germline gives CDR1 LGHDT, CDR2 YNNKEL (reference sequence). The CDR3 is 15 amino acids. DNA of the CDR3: TGTGCCAGCAGCCGCCGACTAGCAAGGGTTGACATTCAGTACTTC. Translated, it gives CASSRRLARVDIQYF.

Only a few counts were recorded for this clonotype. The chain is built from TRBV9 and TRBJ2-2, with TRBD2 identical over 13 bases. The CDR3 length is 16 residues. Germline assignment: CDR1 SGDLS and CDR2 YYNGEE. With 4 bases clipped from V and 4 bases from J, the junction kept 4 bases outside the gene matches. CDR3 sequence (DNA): TGTGCCAGCAGCTTCGGGACTAGCGGGATCACCGGGGAGCTGTTTTTT. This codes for CASSFGTSGITGELFF. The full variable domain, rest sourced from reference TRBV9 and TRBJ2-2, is DSGVTQTPKHLITATGQRVTLRCSPRSGDLSVYWYQQSLDQGLQFLIQYYNGEERAKGNILERFSAQQFPDLHSELNLSSLELGDSALYFCASSFGTSGITGELFFGEGSRLTVL.